This T cell receptor beta chain was documented in a study of T cell repertoires in cytomegalovirus infection. Study information: Carrying CMV and the relevant HLA type showed in public TCR beta signatures.

From the reads, TCRdb called clonotypes with MiXCR, one entry per CDR3 protein. The sample records approximately 260,000 distinct CDR3 sequences, about 20% being singletons. Study results and caveats: Clonotypes of TCR beta that were HLA-C-restricted and CMV-specific dominated the ex vivo response. Adding up the frequency of public TCR beta families identified people who carried CMV plus the relevant HLA.

V lost 6 bases and J lost 3; bases outside the gene matches: 4. Germline assignment: CDR1 SNHLY and CDR2 FYNNEI. The CDR3 has 13 amino acids. The table lists this clonotype with a count of one. Its antigen is undetermined. The chain couples TRBV2 to TRBJ2-5; TRBD2 agrees at 7 bases. The sequencing here drew on cultured PBMCs, taken from culture after CMV antigen stimulation. The receptor was isolated from a human donor in good health (CMV status not recorded). Some clones in this sample may be carry-over from other donors' samples. CDR3 DNA sequence: TGTGCCAGCAGAGCGGGGACTAAAGAGACCCAGTACTTC. This encodes CASRAGTKETQYF.